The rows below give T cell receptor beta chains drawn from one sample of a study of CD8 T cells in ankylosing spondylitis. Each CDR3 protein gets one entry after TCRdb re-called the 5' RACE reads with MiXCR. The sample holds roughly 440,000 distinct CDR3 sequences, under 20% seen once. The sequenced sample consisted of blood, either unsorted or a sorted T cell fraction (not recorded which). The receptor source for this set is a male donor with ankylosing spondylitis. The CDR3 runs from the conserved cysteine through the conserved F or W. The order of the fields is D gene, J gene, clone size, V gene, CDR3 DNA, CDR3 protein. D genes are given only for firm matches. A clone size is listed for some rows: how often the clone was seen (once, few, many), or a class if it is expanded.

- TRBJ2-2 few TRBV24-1 TGTGCCACCGCGACAGGGAACACCGGGGAGCTGTTTTTT CATATGNTGELFF
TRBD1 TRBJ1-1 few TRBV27 TGTGCCAGCAGTCCGGGACAGACGAACACTGAAGCTTTCTTT CASSPGQTNTEAFF
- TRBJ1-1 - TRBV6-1 TGTGCCAGCAGTGAAGCGTTTTGGAGGACTGAAGCTTTCTTT CASSEAFWRTEAFF
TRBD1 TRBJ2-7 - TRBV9 TGTGCCAGCAGCTTACGACCGGGACAGGGGACCTACGAGCAGTACTTC CASSLRPGQGTYEQYF
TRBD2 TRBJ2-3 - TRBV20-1 TGCAGTGCTAGACCCAGGACTAGCGGGGGGGCTTTTCAAGCAGATACGCAGTATTTT CSARPRTSGGAFQADTQYF
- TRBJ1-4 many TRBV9 TGTGCCAGCAGCGTAGTCCCCCAGGGAACTAATGAAAAACTGTTTTTT CASSVVPQGTNEKLFF
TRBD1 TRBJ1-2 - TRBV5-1 TGCGCCAGCAGCTTGGCAGGACAGGGGGGACCGTATGGCTACACCTTC CASSLAGQGGPYGYTF
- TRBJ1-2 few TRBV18 TGTGCCAGCTCACCACGGGGGATTGTGGACTATGGCTACACCTTC CASSPRGIVDYGYTF
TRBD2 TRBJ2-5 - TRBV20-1 TGCAGTGCTAGAGAGGGACTAGTCCCGGTCACCCAGTACTTC CSAREGLVPVTQYF
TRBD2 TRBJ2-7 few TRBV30 TGTGCCTGGACTAGCGGGGGCCTTAGCTCCTACGAGCAGTACTTC CAWTSGGLSSYEQYF
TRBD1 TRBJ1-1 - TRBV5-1 TGCGCCAGCAGCGTTGGCACCGGGACAGGGGACACTGAAGCTTTCTTT CASSVGTGTGDTEAFF
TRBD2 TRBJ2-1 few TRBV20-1 TGCAGTGCCACAACTCCAGCGGGGGGTAGTAATGAGCAGTTCTTC CSATTPAGGSNEQFF
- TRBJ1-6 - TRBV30 TGTGCCTGGAGTAGTCAGGGCTATAATTCACCCCTCCACTTT CAWSSQGYNSPLHF
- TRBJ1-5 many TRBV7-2 TGTGCCAGCAGCTTAGCGCCCAGGGGAAATCAGCCCCAGCATTTT CASSLAPRGNQPQHF
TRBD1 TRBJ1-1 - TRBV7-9 TGTGCCAGCAGCTACCGGACAGGGGGGATGAACACTGAAGCTTTCTTT CASSYRTGGMNTEAFF
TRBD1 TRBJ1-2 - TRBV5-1 TGCGCCAGCAGCACATCACAGGGGACCTATGGCTACACCTTC CASSTSQGTYGYTF
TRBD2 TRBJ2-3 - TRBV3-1 TGTGCCAGCAGCCGGGGGAGGGGCACAGATACGCAGTATTTT CASSRGRGTDTQYF
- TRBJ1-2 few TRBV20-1 TGCAGTGCTAGCTCGGGGTCTTTTAATGATGGCTACACCTTC CSASSGSFNDGYTF
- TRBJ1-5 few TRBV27 TGTGCCAGCAGTTCGAGGGGACTCAACAATCAGCCCCAGCATTTT CASSSRGLNNQPQHF
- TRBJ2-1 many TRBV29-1 TGCAGCGGACGGGTCCCTATAACGCATGAGCAGTTCTTC CSGRVPITHEQFF
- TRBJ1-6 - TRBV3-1 TGTGCCAGCGTCAAGACAGGTTCAAATTCACCCCTCCACTTT CASVKTGSNSPLHF
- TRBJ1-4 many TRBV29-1 TGCAGCGTTTTAGGACAGCTCAATGAAAAACTGTTTTTT CSVLGQLNEKLFF